This TCR beta chain was identified during a study of identical twins. On this clonotype: The antigen remains unidentified.

Whole-study findings and limits: Invariant MAIT and iNKT cells may have partly biased zero-insertion analyses. Models underestimated TCR alpha sharing (out-of-frame) in monozygotic twins. Alpha sequences that were out-of-frame and twin-shared showed an excess of low generation probability.

TCRdb redid the calling of the 5' RACE reads with MiXCR, one entry per CDR3 protein. There are hundreds of thousands of distinct CDR3 sequences in the sample; more than 6.5% occur only once, and around 0.98% lies in the top ten. These data were also reused for a study on yellow fever vaccine responses in identical twins.

Sequenced: PBMCs. This TCR derives from a woman in her late teens or twenties in good health.

CDR3 in DNA: TGTGCCACCAGCAGAGATCGGGCAGTGACCTACGAGCAGTACTTC. Its protein product is CATSRDRAVTYEQYF. This rearrangement joins TRBV15 to TRBJ2-7, with D unresolved. The CDR3 sequence is 15 residues long. CDR1 is LNHNV, CDR2 YYDKDF, per germline (reference sequence). V lost 0 bases, J lost 2 bases, and 11 bases lay in between. Full variable domain (missing parts from reference TRBV15 and TRBJ2-7): DAMVIQNPRYQVTQFGKPVTLSCSQTLNHNVMYWYQQKSSQAPKLLFHYYDKDFNNEADTPDNFQSRRPNTSFCFLDIRSPGLGDTAMYLCATSRDRAVTYEQYFGPGTRLTVT.